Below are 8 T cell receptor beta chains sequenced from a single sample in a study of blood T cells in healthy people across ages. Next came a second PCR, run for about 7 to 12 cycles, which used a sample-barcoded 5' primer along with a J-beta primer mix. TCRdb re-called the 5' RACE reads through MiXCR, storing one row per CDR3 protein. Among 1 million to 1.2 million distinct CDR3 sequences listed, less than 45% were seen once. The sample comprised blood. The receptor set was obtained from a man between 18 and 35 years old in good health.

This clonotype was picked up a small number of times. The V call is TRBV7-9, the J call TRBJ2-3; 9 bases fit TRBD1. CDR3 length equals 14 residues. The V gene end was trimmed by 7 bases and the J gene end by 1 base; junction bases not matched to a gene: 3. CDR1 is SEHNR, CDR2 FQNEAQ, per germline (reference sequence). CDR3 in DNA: TGTGCCAGCAATACAGGGGGCGGCACAGATACGCAGTATTTT. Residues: CASNTGGGTDTQYF.

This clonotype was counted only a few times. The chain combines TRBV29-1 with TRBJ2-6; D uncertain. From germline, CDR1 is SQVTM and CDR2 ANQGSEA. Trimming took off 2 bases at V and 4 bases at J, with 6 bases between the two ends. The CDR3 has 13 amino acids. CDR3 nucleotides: TGCAGCGTTGAATGGGCAGGGGCCAACGTCCTGACTTTC. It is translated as CSVEWAGANVLTF.

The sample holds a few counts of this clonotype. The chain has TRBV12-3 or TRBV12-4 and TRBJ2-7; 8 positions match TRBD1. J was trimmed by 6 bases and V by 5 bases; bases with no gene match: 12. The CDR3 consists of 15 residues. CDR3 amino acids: CASSPISGGTGEQYF. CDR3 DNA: TGTGCCAGCAGTCCGATCTCCGGCGGGACAGGCGAGCAGTACTTC.

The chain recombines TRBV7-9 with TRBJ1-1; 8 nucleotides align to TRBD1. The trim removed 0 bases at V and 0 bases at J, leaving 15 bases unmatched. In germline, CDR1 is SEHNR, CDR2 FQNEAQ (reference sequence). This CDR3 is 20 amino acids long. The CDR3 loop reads CASSLAYSSRDRIMNTEAFF. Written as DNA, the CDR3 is TGTGCCAGCAGCTTAGCGTACTCCTCTAGGGACAGGATTATGAACACTGAAGCTTTCTTT. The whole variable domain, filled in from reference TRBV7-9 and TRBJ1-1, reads DTGVSQNPRHKITKRGQNVTFRCDPISEHNRLYWYRQTLGQGPEFLTYFQNEAQLEKSRLLSDRFSAERPKGSFSTLEIQRTEQGDSAMYLCASSLAYSSRDRIMNTEAFFGQGTRLTVV.

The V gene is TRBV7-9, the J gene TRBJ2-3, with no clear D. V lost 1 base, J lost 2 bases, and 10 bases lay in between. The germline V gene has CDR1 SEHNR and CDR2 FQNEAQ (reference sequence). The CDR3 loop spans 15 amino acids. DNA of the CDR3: TGTGCCAGCAGCTTAGGGGTCTTAAACACAGATACGCAGTATTTT. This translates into CASSLGVLNTDTQYF. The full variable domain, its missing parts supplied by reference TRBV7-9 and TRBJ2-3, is DTGVSQNPRHKITKRGQNVTFRCDPISEHNRLYWYRQTLGQGPEFLTYFQNEAQLEKSRLLSDRFSAERPKGSFSTLEIQRTEQGDSAMYLCASSLGVLNTDTQYFGPGTRLTVL.

The chain's CDR3 is CASSLAAGGLNTEAFF. The CDR3 coding sequence is TGTGCCAGCAGCTTAGCGGCTGGGGGGTTGAACACTGAAGCTTTCTTT. The gene calls are TRBV7-8 and TRBJ1-1; possibly TRBD1 for D (5 bases). Germline V gene data show CDR1 as SGHVS and CDR2 as FQNEAQ. The CDR3 has 16 residues. Trimming took 0 bases from V and 0 from J, leaving 11 bases between them. The complete variable domain, with remaining parts taken from reference TRBV7-8 and TRBJ1-1, reads GAGVSQSPRYKVAKRGQDVALRCDPISGHVSLFWYQQALGQGPEFLTYFQNEAQLDKSGLPSDRFFAERPEGSVSTLKIQRTQQEDSAVYLCASSLAAGGLNTEAFFGQGTRLTVV.

DNA of the CDR3: TGCGCCAGCAGCTTGTATGGGACAGGGACCAATTTCATGTACTTC. Its translation is CASSLYGTGTNFMYF. This chain joins TRBV5-1 and TRBJ2-5; 9 nucleotides align to TRBD1. This CDR3 region has 15 residues. CDR1 is SGHRS, CDR2 YFSETQ, per germline. Trimming cost V 1 base and J 13 bases; bases outside gene matches: 14.

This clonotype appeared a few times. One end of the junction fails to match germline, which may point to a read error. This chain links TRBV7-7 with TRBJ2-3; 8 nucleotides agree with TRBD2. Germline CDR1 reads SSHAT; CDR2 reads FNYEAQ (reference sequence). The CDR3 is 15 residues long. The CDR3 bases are TGTGCTAGCAGCAATGGACTAGCAAACACAGATACGCAGTATTTT. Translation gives CASSNGLANTDTQYF.